This passage covers 28 T cell receptor beta chains from one sample sequenced in a study of cytomegalovirus exposure and HLA in healthy donors. The PCR employed 60 Vbeta primers together with 13 Jbeta primers. Repertoires were generated with immunoSEQ multiplex PCR, while TCRdb's copy carries only in-frame clones and drops some. The sample table includes roughly 120,000 clones. Sample: PBMCs. The receptors shown here come from a man aged 18 to 29 in good health and CMV-seronegative.

The rearrangement links TRBV5-4 to TRBJ1-1; TRBD1 aligns across 11 bases. There are 15 residues in the CDR3. V lost 4 bases to trimming and J lost 2 bases; unmatched junction nucleotides: 4. CDR1 and CDR2 (germline): SGHNT, YYREEE (reference sequence). The CDR3 DNA is TGTGCCAGCAGCCGGACAGGGGGCCCTAACACTGAAGCTTTCTTT. It translates to CASSRTGGPNTEAFF.

This chain links TRBV12-5 with TRBJ2-2; the D is unclear. This CDR3 has 14 residues. Germline lookup yields CDR1 LGHNT and CDR2 FRNRAP. Trimming shortened V by 7 bases and J by 0 bases, and 9 bases separated the two germline ends. The CDR3 is CASALVANTGELFF. CDR3 nucleotide sequence: TGTGCTAGTGCCTTAGTTGCGAACACCGGGGAGCTGTTTTTT.

The chain links TRBV19 to TRBJ2-2; 8 bases are shared with TRBD1. J lost 3 bases, V lost 8 bases, and 8 bases had no gene match. The CDR3 is made up of 15 amino acids. Germline V gene lookup returns CDR1 LNHDA and CDR2 SQIVND (reference sequence). CDR3 sequence reads: CASRARQGYTGELFF. For the CDR3, the DNA is TGTGCCAGTCGAGCCCGACAGGGGTACACCGGGGAGCTGTTTTTT.

The chain joins TRBV19 to TRBJ2-3, with 8 bases fitting TRBD1. This CDR3 comprises 14 residues. Per germline, CDR1 LNHDA and CDR2 SQIVND (reference sequence). Germline trimming cut 5 bases from V and 3 bases from J; bases unmatched to any gene: 4. CDR3 DNA: TGTGCCAGTAGTCTGACAGGGGAGACAGATACGCAGTATTTT. It yields the protein CASSLTGETDTQYF.

CDR3 protein: CASSYEGDSTEAFF. The CDR3 nucleotides read TGTGCCAGCAGCTATGAGGGGGATTCCACTGAAGCTTTCTTT. The rearrangement links TRBV7-9 to TRBJ1-1; D possibly corresponds to TRBD1 (6 bases). This CDR3 comprises 14 residues. Germline V gene lookup returns CDR1 SEHNR and CDR2 FQNEAQ (reference sequence). V lost 4 bases and J 4 bases, leaving 13 bases between the germline ends.

Here the CDR3 DNA reads TGTGCCAGCAGCTTGGCCGATCCAGGGGCGGTCTACGAGCAGTACTTC. Translation gives CASSLADPGAVYEQYF. The chain is built from TRBV5-5 and TRBJ2-7, with D maybe TRBD1 (6 bases). This CDR3 is built from 16 residues. The V end lost 0 bases, the J end lost 3 bases, and 16 bases lay between the germline ends. Germline CDR1 is SGHKS and CDR2 is YYEKEE (reference sequence).

The chain combines TRBV18 with TRBJ1-5; maybe TRBD1 (5 bases). The CDR3 length is 13 residues. Between the trimmed V and J ends, which lost 6 bases and 6 bases, there was a span of 12 bases. The V gene's germline CDR1 is KGHSH and CDR2 LQKENI. Written as DNA, the CDR3 is TGTGCCAGCTCGCGGGACGACGGTCAGCCCCAGCATTTT. Encoded protein: CASSRDDGQPQHF.

The chain joins TRBV5-6 to TRBJ1-3; D uncertain. The ends were cut back, 2 bases at V and 0 bases at J, with 9 bases in the middle. This CDR3 contains 15 residues. Per the germline V gene, CDR1 is SGHDT and CDR2 is YYEEEE. This chain's CDR3 is CASSLGGSSGNTIYF. The CDR3, as DNA: TGTGCCAGCAGCTTAGGCGGAAGCTCTGGAAACACCATATATTTT. Looking up the rest from reference TRBV5-6 and TRBJ1-3 gives the full variable domain: DAGVTQSPTHLIKTRGQQVTLRCSPKSGHDTVSWYQQALGQGPQFIFQYYEEEERQRGNFPDRFSGHQFPNYSSELNVNALLLGDSALYLCASSLGGSSGNTIYFGEGSWLTVV.

V gene TRBV9 combines with J gene TRBJ2-2; the D is unclear. Trimming removed 3 bases at V and 7 bases at J, with 7 bases between. This CDR3 is built from 12 residues. Germline lookup yields CDR1 SGDLS and CDR2 YYNGEE. CDR3 sequence reads: CASSAGGGELFF. The CDR3, as DNA: TGTGCCAGCAGCGCCGGCGGCGGGGAGCTGTTTTTT.

The V and J genes are TRBV5-5 and TRBJ2-7, with 10 bases matching TRBD1. This CDR3 is built from 15 residues. Germline loops: CDR1 SGHKS, CDR2 YYEKEE (reference sequence). V shed 3 bases and J 6 bases; nucleotides not matched to a gene: 9. The CDR3 region is CASSSHAGTGVEQYF. CDR3 coding DNA: TGTGCCAGCAGCTCGCACGCCGGGACAGGGGTCGAGCAGTACTTC. Full variable domain (remainder filled in from reference TRBV5-5 and TRBJ2-7): DAGVTQSPTHLIKTRGQQVTLRCSPISGHKSVSWYQQVLGQGPQFIFQYYEKEERGRGNFPDRFSARQFPNYSSELNVNALLLGDSALYLCASSSHAGTGVEQYFGPGTRLTVT.

The CDR3 here is CASSQTLAEVYNEQFF. In DNA form, the CDR3 reads TGCGCCAGCAGCCAAACATTAGCGGAAGTGTACAATGAGCAGTTCTTC. The rearrangement joins TRBV4-1 to TRBJ2-1; maybe TRBD2 (6 bases). CDR1 MGHRA and CDR2 YSYEKL come from the germline V gene. The CDR3 length is 16 residues. V shed 2 bases and J shed 4 bases, with 15 bases lying between them.

The rearrangement uses TRBV19 and TRBJ2-7; D is uncertain. The CDR3 is 12 residues long. CDR1 and CDR2 (germline): LNHDA, SQIVND (reference sequence). V lost 4 bases and J 3 bases, leaving 7 bases between the germline ends. This chain's CDR3 is CASSTANYEQYF. CDR3 bases: TGTGCCAGTAGTACCGCTAACTACGAGCAGTACTTC.

The CDR3 bases are TGTGCCTGGAGTGTAGGTGGAGGCGTTGGCTACACCTTC. Its translation is CAWSVGGGVGYTF. V gene TRBV30 combines with J gene TRBJ1-2; D gene unclear. This CDR3 is built from 13 residues. CDR1 GTSNPN and CDR2 SVGIG come from the germline V gene (reference sequence). Trimming stripped 0 bases from V and 7 bases from J, with 12 bases between.

The chain uses TRBV7-9 and TRBJ1-2, with D unresolved. The CDR3 extends over 10 amino acids. The V gene lost 1 base and the J gene lost 13 bases, with 7 bases spanning the gap. Germline V gene data show CDR1 as SEHNR and CDR2 as FQNEAQ (reference sequence). CDR3 sequence: CASSLGEATF. The CDR3 DNA sequence: TGTGCCAGCAGCTTAGGAGAGGCCACCTTC.

The chain carries TRBV19 and TRBJ1-2; 8 nucleotides agree with TRBD1. The CDR3 runs 13 residues. CDR1 and CDR2 (germline): LNHDA, SQIVND (reference sequence). V gave up 9 bases and J gave up 7 bases; unmatched junction bases: 10. DNA for the CDR3: TGTGCCAGCAGAAGCGGACAGGGAAGTGGCTACACCTTC. Residues: CASRSGQGSGYTF.

The chain carries TRBV5-1 and TRBJ1-3; TRBD1 agrees at 11 bases. The CDR3 extends over 15 amino acids. Germline values: CDR1 SGHRS, CDR2 YFSETQ. Trimming cost V 4 bases and J 2 bases; bases outside gene matches: 2. CDR3 DNA sequence: TGCGCCAGCAGCCCGGGACAGGGGGCTGGAAACACCATATATTTT. It codes for CASSPGQGAGNTIYF.

The chain couples TRBV10-3 to TRBJ1-2; tentatively, D is TRBD1 (5 bases). V shed 9 bases and J shed 3 bases, with 23 bases lying between them. This CDR3 has 16 residues. Germline CDR1 reads ENHRY; CDR2 reads SYGVKD. The CDR3 sequence is CAINEPGTGRDYGYTF. The CDR3 DNA follows: TGTGCCATTAATGAACCGGGGACCGGGAGGGACTATGGCTACACCTTC.

The chain combines TRBV27 with TRBJ2-1, with 9 positions matching TRBD2. This CDR3 spans 16 amino acids. CDR1 and CDR2 from the germline V gene are MNHEY and SMNVEV (reference sequence). Losses at the gene ends were 6 bases for V and 8 bases for J; bases not matched to a gene: 14. The CDR3 DNA is TGTGCCAGCAGGCGGGAGGGCCTCCTTGTTTTAGATGAGCAGTTCTTC. Protein sequence: CASRREGLLVLDEQFF.

This chain links TRBV18 with TRBJ2-2; 7 bases are shared with TRBD1. CDR3 length equals 15 residues. CDR1 and CDR2 (germline): KGHSH, LQKENI. The J segment lost 7 bases and the V segment lost 2 bases, leaving 7 bases of the junction unmatched. The CDR3 loop is CASSPTSRQGGELFF. The CDR3 DNA sequence: TGTGCCAGCTCACCAACGTCCCGACAGGGCGGGGAGCTGTTTTTT.

This chain joins TRBV9 and TRBJ2-5, with 12 bases that match TRBD2. The DNA end is a closer match to TRBJ2-7, so the J assignment may be wrong. From germline, CDR1 is SGDLS and CDR2 YYNGEE. The CDR3 runs 18 residues. The CDR3 DNA reads as TGTGCCAGCAGCGCCGGGACTAGCGGGCTGAAACTATCCTACGAGCAGTACTTC. It yields the protein CASSAGTSGLKLSYEQYF.

The chain recombines TRBV1 with TRBJ2-4; the D call of TRBD1 is as the table states it, not checked on the DNA. TRBV1 is reported as a pseudogene. The CDR3 length is 13 residues. The CDR3 DNA sequence: TGCACCAGCAGCCAAGGGTTAGGGGCAATTCAGTACTTC. As protein: CTSSQGLGAIQYF.

The genes are TRBV19 and TRBJ1-2; 8 nucleotides line up with TRBD1. This CDR3 is 12 amino acids long. The germline V gene has CDR1 LNHDA and CDR2 SQIVND (reference sequence). After removal of 5 bases from V and 7 bases from J, the junction contained 3 bases not matched to a gene. The DNA for the CDR3 is TGTGCCAGTAGTCGGACAGGGTTTGGCTACACCTTC. This codes for CASSRTGFGYTF.

The chain has TRBV5-1 and TRBJ2-7; a weak D match, TRBD1 (6 bases). The V and J ends lost 4 bases and 4 bases respectively, with 18 bases between them. The CDR3 has 15 residues. The germline CDR1 and CDR2 sequences are SGHRS and YFSETQ. The CDR3 coding sequence is TGCGCCAGCAGCACAGGGATCAGGTCCACATACGAGCAGTACTTC. It translates to CASSTGIRSTYEQYF.

CDR3 amino acids: CASSLEVAGGNYEQYF. CDR3 sequence (DNA): TGTGCCAGCAGCTTGGAGGTGGCGGGAGGGAATTACGAGCAGTACTTC. The V and J genes are TRBV5-6 and TRBJ2-7; 9 bases fit TRBD2. Trimming at V came to 0 bases and at J to 4 bases, leaving 8 bases not matched to a gene. The CDR3 contains 16 residues. CDR1 and CDR2 from the germline V gene are SGHDT and YYEEEE.

V and J are TRBV28 and TRBJ1-1; no definite D call. The CDR3 runs to 14 residues. The germline V and J ends were trimmed by 2 bases and 5 bases, with 12 bases remaining between them. Germline CDR1 reads MDHEN; CDR2 reads SYDVKM. The CDR3 spells CASSLREQRTEAFF. CDR3 nucleotides: TGTGCCAGCAGTTTAAGGGAGCAGAGGACTGAAGCTTTCTTT.

The gene calls are TRBV28 and TRBJ1-2, with 8 bases that match TRBD1. The junction had 15 bases not matched to a gene; V was cut back by 6 bases and J by 3 bases. There are 17 residues in the CDR3. Germline lookup yields CDR1 MDHEN and CDR2 SYDVKM. The DNA of the CDR3 is TGTGCCAGCAGCCCCGGGACAGGTCCTTACGGGGACTATGGCTACACCTTC. Its translation: CASSPGTGPYGDYGYTF.

The chain joins TRBV10-3 to TRBJ2-7; possible D gene TRBD2, 6 bases. The length of the CDR3 is 13 residues. V lost 0 bases to trimming and J lost 4 bases, with 7 bases between them. Germline-derived CDR1 and CDR2 are ENHRY and SYGVKD. The CDR3 spells CAISESTSYEQYF. Written as DNA, the CDR3 is TGTGCCATCAGTGAGTCGACTAGTTACGAGCAGTACTTC.

The chain employs TRBV5-1 and TRBJ2-5, with D perhaps matching TRBD1 (5 bases). V was cut by 0 bases and J by 4 bases, with 10 bases left in between. CDR3 length equals 14 residues. From germline, CDR1 is SGHRS and CDR2 YFSETQ. CDR3 coding DNA: TGCGCCAGCAGCTTGGGGGGCGGATCAGAGACCCAGTACTTC. Protein product: CASSLGGGSETQYF.